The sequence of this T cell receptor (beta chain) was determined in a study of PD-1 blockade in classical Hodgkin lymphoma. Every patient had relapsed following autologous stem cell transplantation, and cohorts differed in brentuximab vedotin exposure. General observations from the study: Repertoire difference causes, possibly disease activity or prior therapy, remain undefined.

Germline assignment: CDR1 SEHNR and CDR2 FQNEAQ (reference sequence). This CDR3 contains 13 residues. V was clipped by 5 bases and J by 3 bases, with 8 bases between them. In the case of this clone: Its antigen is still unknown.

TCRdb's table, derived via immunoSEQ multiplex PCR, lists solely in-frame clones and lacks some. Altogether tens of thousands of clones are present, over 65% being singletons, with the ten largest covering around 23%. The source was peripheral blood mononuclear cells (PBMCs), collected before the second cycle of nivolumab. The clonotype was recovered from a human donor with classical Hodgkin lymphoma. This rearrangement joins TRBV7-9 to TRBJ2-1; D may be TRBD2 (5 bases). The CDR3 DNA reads TGTGCCAGCAGCCTAAGCGGCTACAATGAGCAGTTCTTC. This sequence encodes CASSLSGYNEQFF.